A selection of T cell receptor beta chains follows, all from one sample in a study of T cells after yellow fever vaccination. TCRdb passed the 5' RACE reads through MiXCR, listing each CDR3 protein once. The data contain some 600,000 distinct CDR3 sequences, about 12% of them singletons. This specimen consisted of PBMCs, obtained on the day of the yellow fever booster vaccination. These receptors were collected from a man younger than 45 who received the YFV17D yellow fever vaccine. CDR3s include the opening cysteine and the closing phenylalanine or tryptophan. Each record gives: V gene, D gene, clone size, J gene, CDR3 DNA, CDR3 protein. The D gene is left open where the match is weak. Expanded clones are given a class, and other clones once, few, many or no size at all.

TRBV7-9	TRBD1	-	TRBJ1-5	TGTGCCAGCAGCTTAGCGCGGACAGGGAGGGCTCAGCCCCAGCATTTT	CASSLARTGRAQPQHF
TRBV12-3/TRBV12-4	TRBD2	-	TRBJ2-1	TGTGCCAGCAGTCACGGGGCTAGCGGGCCCGGCGGGTGGTTCTTC	CASSHGASGPGGWFF
TRBV7-9	-	few	TRBJ2-7	TGTGCCAGCAGCTACTACTCTCCGGCGAGCTTCTCCTACGAGCAGTACTTC	CASSYYSPASFSYEQYF
TRBV18	TRBD1	few	TRBJ2-1	TGTGCCAGCTCACCACGAGGGGGCCCCTGGAATGAGCAGTTCTTC	CASSPRGGPWNEQFF
TRBV2	-	-	TRBJ2-3	TGTGCCAGCAGCCGGGCTGCTAGCACAGATACGCAGTATTTT	CASSRAASTDTQYF
TRBV5-1	-	-	TRBJ1-2	TGCGCCAGCAGCTACGACAGGAACTATGGCTACACCTTC	CASSYDRNYGYTF
TRBV14	-	-	TRBJ2-5	TGTGCCAGCAGCCAACTACCGCCGGGGTCCCATGGGACCCAGTACTTC	CASSQLPPGSHGTQYF
TRBV4-2	-	few	TRBJ1-1	TGTGCCAGCAGCCTCCGGGGAGTGAACACTGAAGCTTTCTTT	CASSLRGVNTEAFF
TRBV19	-	few	TRBJ1-4	TGTGCCAGTAGTCGGAGGAGTAGAGCAACTAATGAAAAACTGTTTTTT	CASSRRSRATNEKLFF
TRBV24-1	-	-	TRBJ2-1	TGTGCCACCAGTGACTCAATGGTACAAGGGGAGCAGTTCTTC	CATSDSMVQGEQFF
TRBV18	-	-	TRBJ1-3	TGTGCCAGCTCACCACCAGCTCAGGGGAACACCATATATTTT	CASSPPAQGNTIYF
TRBV7-2	-	few	TRBJ2-3	TGTGCCAGCAGCTTATGGGAGCGGCAGTTTCTCACAGATACGCAGTATTTT	CASSLWERQFLTDTQYF
TRBV20-1	-	-	TRBJ1-2	TGCAGTGCTCTGGGGGGGGATGGCTACACCTTC	CSALGGDGYTF
TRBV9	-	few	TRBJ2-7	TGTGCCAGCAGCGTAGGAGCGGGCTCGGGCGAGCAGTACTTC	CASSVGAGSGEQYF
TRBV7-2	-	-	TRBJ2-3	TGTGCCAGCAGCTATCGACAGGCTTCCACAGATACGCAGTATTTT	CASSYRQASTDTQYF
TRBV6-2/TRBV6-3	-	few	TRBJ1-1	TGTGCCAGCACCCAATGGGGGGACACTGAAGCTTTCTTT	CASTQWGDTEAFF
TRBV27	TRBD2	few	TRBJ2-5	TGTGCCAGCAGTTTATCGGTTCCTAGCGGAGAAGAGACCCAGTACTTC	CASSLSVPSGEETQYF
TRBV3-1	TRBD1	few	TRBJ1-2	TGTGCCAGCAGCCATAGGGACAGTGCATCGCATGGCTACACCTTC	CASSHRDSASHGYTF
TRBV9	TRBD2	few	TRBJ2-2	TGTGCCAGCAGCGGGACCCTAGCGGGCAGCGCGAACACCGGGGAGCTGTTTTTT	CASSGTLAGSANTGELFF
TRBV5-1	TRBD2	-	TRBJ2-5	TGCGCCAGCAGCATCACTAGCGGGACGGAGGAGACCCAGTACTTC	CASSITSGTEETQYF
TRBV20-1	-	-	TRBJ2-1	TGCTGTGCTACGCCAATCGACAGCGATACCTACAATGAGCAGTTCTTC	CCATPIDSDTYNEQFF
TRBV6-1	TRBD1	few	TRBJ2-1	TGTGCCAGCAGTCGCCCCCCCGGGACAGGGAATGAGCAGTTCTTC	CASSRPPGTGNEQFF
TRBV11-2	-	-	TRBJ2-3	TGTGCCAGCAACTATGGGGGGCGATTGAGGCTTGATACGCAGTATTTT	CASNYGGRLRLDTQYF
TRBV5-4	-	many	TRBJ2-1	TGTGCCAGCAGCTTGCCCTCCTACAATGAGCAGTTCTTC	CASSLPSYNEQFF
TRBV12-3/TRBV12-4	-	few	TRBJ2-7	TGTGCCAGCAGACGAATCGGGGTAATCGAGCAGTACTTC	CASRRIGVIEQYF
TRBV21-1	-	few	TRBJ2-2	TGTGCCGTAGCCCTACGTCAGGGATGCACCGGGGAGCTGTTTTTT	CAVALRQGCTGELFF
TRBV20-1	-	-	TRBJ1-5	TGCAGTGCGCCCCGCGGGGATGGGCCCCAGCATTTT	CSAPRGDGPQHF
TRBV25-1	-	few	TRBJ1-1	TGTGCCAGCAGCGCTATTAAGGCCACTGAAGCTTTCTTT	CASSAIKATEAFF
TRBV10-3	-	few	TRBJ1-3	TGTGCCATCAGTGTAGACAACACCATATATTTT	CAISVDNTIYF
TRBV19	TRBD2	few	TRBJ2-1	TGTGCCAGTAGGAGGACTAGCGACCACTACAATGAGCAGTTCTTC	CASRRTSDHYNEQFF
TRBV9	-	few	TRBJ1-4	TGTGCCAGCAGCGTAGCCCCGGGACAATCAGGAGAAAAACTGTTTTTT	CASSVAPGQSGEKLFF
TRBV27	-	-	TRBJ2-3	TGTGCCAGCAGTTTATCGTTGGTGCAGCCGCAGTATTTT	CASSLSLVQPQYF
TRBV7-3	-	many	TRBJ2-1	TGTGCCAGCAGCTTAATGGGGGGCGACTACAATGAGCAGTTCTTC	CASSLMGGDYNEQFF
TRBV29-1	-	few	TRBJ2-7	TGCAGCGTTGTGGAGGGGGACGGATCGTACGAGCAGTACTTC	CSVVEGDGSYEQYF
TRBV7-2	TRBD1	few	TRBJ2-1	TGTGCCAGCAGCTTCGACAGGGCCTACAATGAGCAGTTCTTC	CASSFDRAYNEQFF
TRBV5-4	-	few	TRBJ2-7	TGTGCCAGCAGCTTGGTGGGTCAACTTCAAATCTACGAGCAGTACTTC	CASSLVGQLQIYEQYF
TRBV29-1	-	-	TRBJ2-3	TGCAGCGTTTCTGGGGTGGTAACAGATACGCAGTATTTT	CSVSGVVTDTQYF
TRBV5-6	-	few	TRBJ1-1	TGTGCCAGCAGCCCGCCGGCGGGGGCGCGGGCTTTCTTT	CASSPPAGARAFF
TRBV6-2/TRBV6-3	TRBD1	-	TRBJ1-5	TGTGCCAGCAGTAACAGGGGTGATCAGCCCCAGCATTTT	CASSNRGDQPQHF
TRBV20-1	TRBD2	-	TRBJ2-3	TGCAGTGCTAGAGTCCCCGGAGGCGGGAGCGCGGATACGCAGTATTTT	CSARVPGGGSADTQYF